The 32 T cell receptor beta chains in this list originate from one sample, sequenced in a study of cytomegalovirus exposure and HLA in healthy donors. PCR was performed using 60 Vbeta and 13 Jbeta primers. Generated by immunoSEQ multiplex PCR, the TCRdb table keeps only in-frame clones and is missing some. The data hold about 140,000 clones, with 75% to 80% observed a single time. Sequencing was done on a sample of PBMCs. The receptors come from a woman between 18 and 29 years old in good health and CMV-seropositive.

V is TRBV19 and J is TRBJ2-1; 9 nucleotides align to TRBD2. CDR3 length: 12 amino acids. The V and J ends lost 4 bases and 13 bases, in that order; junction bases with no gene match: 5. Germline V gene lookup returns CDR1 LNHDA and CDR2 SQIVND (reference sequence). The chain's CDR3 is CASSSGGAGQFF. CDR3 bases: TGTGCCAGTAGTAGCGGGGGGGCCGGTCAGTTCTTC.

The CDR3 DNA reads as TGTGCCAGCTCACTACAGGGGGCGATTGTGAACACTGAAGCTTTCTTT. This encodes CASSLQGAIVNTEAFF. The chain has TRBV18 and TRBJ1-1, with TRBD1 matching over 9 bases. The CDR3 has 16 amino acids. With 4 bases clipped from V and 0 bases from J, the junction kept 6 bases outside the gene matches. Germline V gene sequence: CDR1 KGHSH, CDR2 LQKENI. The variable domain in full, completed from reference TRBV18 and TRBJ1-1, reads NAGVMQNPRHLVRRRGQEARLRCSPMKGHSHVYWYRQLPEEGLKFMVYLQKENIIDESGMPKERFSAEFPKEGPSILRIQQVVRGDSAAYFCASSLQGAIVNTEAFFGQGTRLTVV.

The V gene is TRBV5-1, the J gene TRBJ2-1; the match to TRBD2 covers 7 bases. This CDR3 comprises 15 residues. Germline V CDR1 and CDR2: SGHRS, YFSETQ. Trimming at V came to 1 base and at J to 7 bases, leaving 8 bases not matched to a gene. Here the CDR3 DNA reads TGCGCCAGCAGCTTGTCGCTAGCGGACTGGAATGAGCAGTTCTTC. Its protein is CASSLSLADWNEQFF.

This clone appeared once. The chain uses TRBV5-1 and TRBJ2-5, with 10 bases matching TRBD1. With V trimmed by 4 bases and J by 3 bases, 3 bases remained unmatched. Germline loops: CDR1 SGHRS, CDR2 YFSETQ. There are 14 residues in the CDR3. The CDR3 loop is CASSLGTGEETQYF. Here the CDR3 DNA reads TGCGCCAGCAGCCTCGGGACAGGGGAAGAGACCCAGTACTTC.

This chain connects TRBV4-1 to TRBJ1-1; D gene uncertain. The V end was cut by 0 bases, the J end by 0 bases, with 14 bases between. The CDR3 consists of 17 residues. Looked up from germline, CDR1 is MGHRA and CDR2 is YSYEKL. The CDR3 DNA reads as TGCGCCAGCAGCCAAGAGTCGACAAACACAGTGAACACTGAAGCTTTCTTT. Residues: CASSQESTNTVNTEAFF.

The V and J genes are TRBV18 and TRBJ2-6, with D possibly being TRBD1 (5 bases). CDR3 length: 15 residues. In germline, CDR1 is KGHSH, CDR2 LQKENI. Deletions cut 3 bases from V and 2 bases from J, with 8 bases between. The CDR3 loop is CASSPARAGANVLTF. The CDR3 coding sequence is TGTGCCAGCTCACCGGCCAGGGCTGGGGCCAACGTCCTGACTTTC.

The chain couples TRBV6-5 to TRBJ1-2; TRBD1 might be the D (5 bases). This CDR3 contains 15 residues. V was trimmed by 6 bases and J by 8 bases, leaving 22 bases between them. Germline values: CDR1 MNHEY, CDR2 SVGAGI. CDR3 protein: CASSPSGGSARGYTF. In DNA form, the CDR3 reads TGTGCCAGCAGCCCTTCGGGGGGGTCTGCTCGCGGCTACACCTTC.

The chain uses TRBV27 and TRBJ2-1; perhaps TRBD2 as D (6 bases). This CDR3 is 13 amino acids long. V shed 9 bases and J shed 3 bases, with 12 bases lying between them. In germline, CDR1 is MNHEY, CDR2 SMNVEV (reference sequence). In DNA, the CDR3 is TGTGCCAGTTCTTTAGCGGACTACAATGAGCAGTTCTTC. This codes for CASSLADYNEQFF.

V gene TRBV10-1 combines with J gene TRBJ2-7; D is possibly TRBD2 (6 bases). The CDR3 extends over 14 amino acids. Germline V CDR1 and CDR2: WNHNN, SYGVQD (reference sequence). V was cut by 2 bases and J by 6 bases, with 14 bases left in between. The CDR3 DNA reads TGCGCCAGCAGTGAGAGGGGTGAGGGAGGCGAGCAGTACTTC. Its protein product is CASSERGEGGEQYF.

The V and J genes are TRBV19 and TRBJ1-1, with 8 bases fitting TRBD1. The CDR3 covers 17 residues. Germline V gene data show CDR1 as LNHDA and CDR2 as SQIVND (reference sequence). Losses at the gene ends were 7 bases for V and 4 bases for J; bases not matched to a gene: 17. The CDR3 DNA is TGTGCCAGTACCAACTTCAACCAGGGGGCGCGGGGCACTGAAGCTTTCTTT. Protein product: CASTNFNQGARGTEAFF.

This clone was counted a few times. The gene calls are TRBV19 and TRBJ2-1; 8 nucleotides match TRBD1. There are 15 residues in the CDR3. V lost 5 bases, J lost 2 bases, and 5 bases stayed unmatched. Germline CDR1 LNHDA, CDR2 SQIVND (reference sequence). In nucleotides, the CDR3 is TGTGCCAGTAGTGCGGGACAGGACCCCTACAATGAGCAGTTCTTC. Its protein product is CASSAGQDPYNEQFF.

The V call is TRBV5-1, the J call TRBJ2-3, with 11 bases identical to TRBD2. V gave up 4 bases and J gave up 0 bases; unmatched junction bases: 7. The CDR3 totals 17 residues. Germline V gene sequence: CDR1 SGHRS, CDR2 YFSETQ. The CDR3 nucleotides read TGCGCCAGCAGCACCGCAGGGACTAGCGGTAGCACAGATACGCAGTATTTT. Protein product: CASSTAGTSGSTDTQYF.

In DNA, the CDR3 is TGTGCCAGCGGCCAAGGGACAGGTCTTTTTGATGAAAAACTGTTTTTT. Translating it yields CASGQGTGLFDEKLFF. The rearrangement joins TRBV2 to TRBJ1-4, with 8 bases fitting TRBD1. V dropped 8 bases and J dropped 6; count of bases not matched to a gene: 14. The CDR3 spans 16 residues. Germline CDR1 SNHLY, CDR2 FYNNEI.

This chain links TRBV18 with TRBJ2-2; D call uncertain. The V end lost 3 bases, the J end lost 5 bases, and 13 bases lay between the germline ends. The CDR3 loop spans 15 amino acids. Germline V CDR1 and CDR2: KGHSH, LQKENI. DNA of the CDR3: TGTGCCAGCTCACCGAGAGCGTCGAGAACCGGGGAGCTGTTTTTT. Translation gives CASSPRASRTGELFF.

The rearrangement uses TRBV11-2 and TRBJ2-3; TRBD1 aligns across 9 bases. CDR1 and CDR2 from the germline V gene are SGHAT and FQNNGV. J lost 1 base, V lost 5 bases, and 4 bases had no gene match. The CDR3 runs to 15 residues. CDR3 sequence reads: CASSRTGGRTDTQYF. CDR3 nucleotide sequence: TGTGCCAGCAGCCGAACAGGGGGCCGCACAGATACGCAGTATTTT.

This clone showed up just a few times. In nucleotides, the CDR3 is TGTGCCAGCAGCTCACTGAAGGGGACAGGGGCTAAGGCCCCCCTCCACTTT. It encodes CASSSLKGTGAKAPLHF. The V call is TRBV11-2, the J call TRBJ1-6, with TRBD1 matching over 10 bases. J gave up 13 bases and V 4 bases, and 16 bases lay outside the gene matches. Germline V lookup: CDR1 SGHAT, CDR2 FQNNGV. CDR3 length: 17 amino acids.

The chain employs TRBV14 and TRBJ2-1; 8 bases agree with TRBD1. V shed 4 bases, J shed 0 bases, and the junction held 8 bases outside the gene matches. CDR1 is SGHDN, CDR2 FVKESK, per germline. The length of the CDR3 is 17 residues. CDR3 DNA sequence: TGTGCCAGCAGCCCCCGACAGGGGACGAGCTCCTACAATGAGCAGTTCTTC. Translation gives CASSPRQGTSSYNEQFF.

This clone was counted a single time. The V call is TRBV16, the J call TRBJ2-1; tentatively, D is TRBD2 (6 bases). Trimming removed 2 bases at V and 1 base at J, with 12 bases between. CDR3 length: 16 amino acids. Germline CDR1 KGHSY, CDR2 FQNENV. The CDR3 here is CASSQNGGLSYNEQFF. The CDR3 DNA sequence: TGTGCCAGCAGCCAAAACGGGGGTCTATCCTACAATGAGCAGTTCTTC.

V and J are TRBV9 and TRBJ2-3; 9 nucleotides align to TRBD1. CDR1 is SGDLS, CDR2 YYNGEE, per germline. This CDR3 spans 15 amino acids. V dropped 3 bases and J dropped 0; count of bases not matched to a gene: 2. CDR3: CASSAQGASTDTQYF. In DNA, the CDR3 is TGTGCCAGCAGCGCACAGGGGGCTAGCACAGATACGCAGTATTTT.

The chain carries TRBV5-1 and TRBJ2-5; a possible D gene is TRBD2 (5 bases). Per germline, CDR1 SGHRS and CDR2 YFSETQ. Trimming pared 0 bases from V and 5 bases from J, leaving 14 bases between. The CDR3 is 15 residues long. The CDR3 bases are TGCGCCAGCAGCTTGGCCAACGGAAGAGGGGAGACCCAGTACTTC. It codes for CASSLANGRGETQYF.

The gene calls are TRBV11-1 and TRBJ2-7, with TRBD1 matching 7 bases. CDR1 is SGHAT and CDR2 is FQDESV in the germline V gene (reference sequence). The CDR3 runs 14 residues. Germline trimming cut 5 bases from V and 2 bases from J; bases unmatched to any gene: 6. The CDR3: CASSPRTGPYEQYF. The CDR3 DNA follows: TGTGCCAGCAGCCCGAGGACAGGACCCTACGAGCAGTACTTC.

This chain links TRBV2 with TRBJ2-1; 12 positions agree with TRBD2. From germline, CDR1 is SNHLY and CDR2 FYNNEI. The V gene end was trimmed by 6 bases and the J gene end by 4 bases; junction bases not matched to a gene: 7. This CDR3 has 16 residues. The DNA of the CDR3 is TGTGCCAGCAGACACCGGACTAGCGGGGCATACAATGAGCAGTTCTTC. This sequence encodes CASRHRTSGAYNEQFF.

This rearrangement joins TRBV5-6 to TRBJ2-3; D remains ambiguous. V lost 4 bases to trimming and J lost 0 bases, with 12 bases between them. CDR1 and CDR2 from the germline V gene are SGHDT and YYEEEE. The CDR3 consists of 15 residues. The CDR3 here is CASSRTFTSTDTQYF. Written as DNA, the CDR3 is TGTGCCAGCAGCCGCACCTTTACTAGCACAGATACGCAGTATTTT. Based on the CDR3 plus reference TRBV5-6 and TRBJ2-3, the full variable domain is DAGVTQSPTHLIKTRGQQVTLRCSPKSGHDTVSWYQQALGQGPQFIFQYYEEEERQRGNFPDRFSGHQFPNYSSELNVNALLLGDSALYLCASSRTFTSTDTQYFGPGTRLTVL.

CDR3 nucleotides: TGTGCCAGCAGTGAAGGACAGGGTGGAAACACCATATATTTT. Amino acids: CASSEGQGGNTIYF. The rearrangement joins TRBV6-5 to TRBJ1-3; 8 bases agree with TRBD1. CDR1 MNHEY and CDR2 SVGAGI come from the germline V gene. The CDR3 runs 14 residues. The trim removed 5 bases at V and 3 bases at J, leaving 3 bases unmatched.

V gene TRBV14 combines with J gene TRBJ1-1; 7 bases align to TRBD1. V shed 5 bases, J shed 0 bases, and the junction held 15 bases outside the gene matches. Per germline, CDR1 SGHDN and CDR2 FVKESK. This CDR3 comprises 18 residues. The DNA of the CDR3 is TGTGCCAGCAGCGGCACCCTTTACAGGGGACGGGTGAACACTGAAGCTTTCTTT. Its translation: CASSGTLYRGRVNTEAFF.

V and J are TRBV11-3 and TRBJ2-1, with 10 bases aligning to TRBD1. Unmatched junction bases numbered 11, after V lost 4 bases and J lost 8 bases. Germline assignment: CDR1 SGHNT and CDR2 YENEEA. The CDR3 runs to 16 residues. DNA of the CDR3: TGTGCCAGCAGCTCCAGACAGGGGGCAGGGACTCATGAGCAGTTCTTC. Translating it yields CASSSRQGAGTHEQFF. Full variable domain (rest looked up from reference TRBV11-3 and TRBJ2-1): EAGVVQSPRYKIIEKKQPVAFWCNPISGHNTLYWYLQNLGQGPELLIRYENEEAVDDSQLPKDRFSAERLKGVDSTLKIQPAELGDSAVYLCASSSRQGAGTHEQFFGPGTRLTVL.

The chain combines TRBV11-2 with TRBJ2-7, with a weak D call TRBD1 (5 bases). CDR3 length: 13 residues. Germline-derived CDR1 and CDR2 are SGHAT and FQNNGV. The V and J ends lost 3 bases and 5 bases respectively, with 11 bases between them. CDR3 loop: CASSLYRTNEQYF. DNA for the CDR3: TGTGCCAGCAGCTTGTACAGGACCAACGAGCAGTACTTC.

This clone was observed a few times. This chain links TRBV5-5 with TRBJ1-1, with D hard to call. Trimming left V 6 bases short and J 1 base short, with 13 bases between. CDR3 size: 14 residues. The germline CDR1 and CDR2 sequences are SGHKS and YYEKEE (reference sequence). The CDR3 reads CASNAGVGNTEAFF. For the CDR3, the DNA is TGTGCCAGCAATGCCGGGGTTGGGAACACTGAAGCTTTCTTT.

CDR3 in amino acids: CASSPSPGQGWQPQHF. The CDR3 nucleotides are TGTGCCAGTAGTCCCAGCCCCGGACAGGGATGGCAGCCCCAGCATTTT. The rearrangement links TRBV19 to TRBJ1-5; 8 bases fit TRBD1. Germline lookup yields CDR1 LNHDA and CDR2 SQIVND (reference sequence). V lost 5 bases to trimming and J lost 7 bases; unmatched junction nucleotides: 13. The CDR3 totals 16 residues.

The chain couples TRBV5-4 to TRBJ2-7; D is perhaps TRBD2 (6 bases). Looked up from germline, CDR1 is SGHNT and CDR2 is YYREEE (reference sequence). V lost 2 bases and J 0 bases, leaving 9 bases between the germline ends. The CDR3 has 14 residues. In DNA form, the CDR3 reads TGTGCCAGCAGCTTACCCGGGGGCTCCTACGAGCAGTACTTC. It is translated as CASSLPGGSYEQYF.

The V gene is TRBV4-1, the J gene TRBJ2-7, with D tentatively TRBD1 (6 bases). The V gene lost 3 bases and the J gene lost 4 bases, with 13 bases spanning the gap. The CDR3 has 14 amino acids. Germline V gene lookup returns CDR1 MGHRA and CDR2 YSYEKL. The CDR3 DNA reads as TGCGCCAGCAGCCAGGGCCCTACAGGGTACGAGCAGTACTTC. Residues: CASSQGPTGYEQYF.

A single count supports this clone. The V and J genes are TRBV7-9 and TRBJ2-7; no clear D. V shed 1 base and J shed 6 bases, with 13 bases lying between them. The germline V gene encodes CDR1 SEHNR and CDR2 FQNEAQ (reference sequence). The CDR3 covers 14 residues. CDR3 loop: CASSLGGRMGEQYF. The DNA for the CDR3 is TGTGCCAGCAGCTTAGGTGGGCGAATGGGCGAGCAGTACTTC.